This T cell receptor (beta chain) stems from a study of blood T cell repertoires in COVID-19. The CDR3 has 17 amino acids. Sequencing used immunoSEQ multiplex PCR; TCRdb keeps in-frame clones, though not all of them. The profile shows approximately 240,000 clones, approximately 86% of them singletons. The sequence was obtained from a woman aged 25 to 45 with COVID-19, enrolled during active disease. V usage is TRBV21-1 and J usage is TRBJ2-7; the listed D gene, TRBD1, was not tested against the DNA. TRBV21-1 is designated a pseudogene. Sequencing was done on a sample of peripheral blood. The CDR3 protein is CASSPVTGPARPYEQYF. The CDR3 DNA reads TGTGCCAGCAGCCCGGTGACAGGGCCGGCACGGCCCTACGAGCAGTACTTC.